This T cell receptor (beta chain) was sequenced for a study of graft-versus-host responses after intestinal transplantation. Findings and limits, study-wide: Allografts carried high graft-versus-host to host-versus-graft clonal ratios in patients having graft-donor T cell macrochimerism.

About this clone itself: Its antigen remains unknown.

Using immunoSEQ multiplex PCR, the repertoire was profiled, and TCRdb retains in-frame clones only, with some absent. This sample yields 11,000 to 15,000 clones, of which around 94% are seen a single time; about 0.75% belongs to the top ten. CDR1 SEHNR and CDR2 FQNEAQ come from the germline V gene (reference sequence). CDR3 length: 16 residues. V gave up 3 bases and J gave up 0 bases, with 12 bases separating them. The TCR comes from a human patient who received an intestinal transplant, so some T cells may come from the graft donor. The chain employs TRBV7-9 and TRBJ2-1; D remains ambiguous. The sequenced sample was PBMCs, obtained 9 days after transplant. CDR3 residues: CASSFSRRSSYNEQFF. The CDR3 DNA sequence: TGTGCCAGCAGCTTTAGTCGGCGGAGCTCCTACAATGAGCAGTTCTTC. Drawing the rest from reference TRBV7-9 and TRBJ2-1, the complete variable domain is DTGVSQNPRHKITKRGQNVTFRCDPISEHNRLYWYRQTLGQGPEFLTYFQNEAQLEKSRLLSDRFSAERPKGSFSTLEIQRTEQGDSAMYLCASSFSRRSSYNEQFFGPGTRLTVL.